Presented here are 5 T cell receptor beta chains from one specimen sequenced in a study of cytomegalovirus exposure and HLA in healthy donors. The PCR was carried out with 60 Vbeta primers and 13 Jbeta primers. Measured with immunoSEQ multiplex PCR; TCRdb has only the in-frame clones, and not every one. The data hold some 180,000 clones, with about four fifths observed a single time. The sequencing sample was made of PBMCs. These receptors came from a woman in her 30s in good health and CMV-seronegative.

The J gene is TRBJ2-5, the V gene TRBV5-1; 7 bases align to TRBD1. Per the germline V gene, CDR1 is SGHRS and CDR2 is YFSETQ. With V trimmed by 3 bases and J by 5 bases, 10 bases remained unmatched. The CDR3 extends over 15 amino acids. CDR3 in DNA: TGCGCCAGCAGCTCACAGGGGCTGGGTAAGGAGACCCAGTACTTC. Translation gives CASSSQGLGKETQYF.

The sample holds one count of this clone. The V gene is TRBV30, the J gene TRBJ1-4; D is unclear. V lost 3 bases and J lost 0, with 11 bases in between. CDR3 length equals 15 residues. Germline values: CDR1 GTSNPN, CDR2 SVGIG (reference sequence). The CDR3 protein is CAWSQGLATNEKLFF. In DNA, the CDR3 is TGTGCCTGGAGCCAAGGACTCGCAACTAATGAAAAACTGTTTTTT.

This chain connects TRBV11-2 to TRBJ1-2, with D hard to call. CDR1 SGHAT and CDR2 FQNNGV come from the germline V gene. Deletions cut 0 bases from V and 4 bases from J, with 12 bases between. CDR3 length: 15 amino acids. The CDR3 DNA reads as TGTGCCAGCAGCTTAGATTCAGGTATCGCCTATGGCTACACCTTC. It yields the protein CASSLDSGIAYGYTF.

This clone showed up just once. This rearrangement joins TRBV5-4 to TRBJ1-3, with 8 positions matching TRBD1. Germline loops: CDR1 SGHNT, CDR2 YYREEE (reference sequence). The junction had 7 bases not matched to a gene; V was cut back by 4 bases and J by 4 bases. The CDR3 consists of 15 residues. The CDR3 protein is CASSRPGGAGNTIYF. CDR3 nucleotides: TGTGCCAGCAGCAGACCAGGGGGCGCGGGAAACACCATATATTTT.

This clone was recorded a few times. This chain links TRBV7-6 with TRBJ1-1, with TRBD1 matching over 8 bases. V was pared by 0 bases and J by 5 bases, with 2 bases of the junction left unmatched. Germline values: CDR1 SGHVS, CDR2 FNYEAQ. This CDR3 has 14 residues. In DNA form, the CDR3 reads TGTGCCAGCAGCTTAGCCCAGGGGGCTACTGAAGCTTTCTTT. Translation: CASSLAQGATEAFF.